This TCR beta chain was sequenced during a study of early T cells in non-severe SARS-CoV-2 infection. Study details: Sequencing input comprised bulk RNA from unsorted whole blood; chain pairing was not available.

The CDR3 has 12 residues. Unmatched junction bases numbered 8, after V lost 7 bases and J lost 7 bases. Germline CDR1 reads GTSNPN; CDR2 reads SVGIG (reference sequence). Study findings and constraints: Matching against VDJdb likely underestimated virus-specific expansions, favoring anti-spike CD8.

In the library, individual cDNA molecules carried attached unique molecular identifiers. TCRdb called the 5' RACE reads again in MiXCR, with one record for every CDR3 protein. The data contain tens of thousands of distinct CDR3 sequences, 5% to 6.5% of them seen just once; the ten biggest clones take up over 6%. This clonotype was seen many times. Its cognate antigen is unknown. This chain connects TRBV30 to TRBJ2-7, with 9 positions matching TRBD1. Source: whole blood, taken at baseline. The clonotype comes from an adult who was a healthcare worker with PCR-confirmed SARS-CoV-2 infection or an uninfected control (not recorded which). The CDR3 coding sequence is TGTGCCTCTCCCCGGGACAGGGAAGAGCAGTACGTC. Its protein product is CASPRDREEQYV.